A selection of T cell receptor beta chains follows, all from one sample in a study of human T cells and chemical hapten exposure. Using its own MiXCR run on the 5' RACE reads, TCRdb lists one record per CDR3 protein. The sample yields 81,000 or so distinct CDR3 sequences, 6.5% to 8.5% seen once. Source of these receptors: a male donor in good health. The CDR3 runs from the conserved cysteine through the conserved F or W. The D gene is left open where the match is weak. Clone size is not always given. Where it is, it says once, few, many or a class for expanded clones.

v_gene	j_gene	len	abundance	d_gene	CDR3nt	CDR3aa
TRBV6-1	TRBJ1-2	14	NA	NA	TGTGCCAGCAGTGTGTTGGGTCCGAACTATGGCTACACCTTC	CASSVLGPNYGYTF
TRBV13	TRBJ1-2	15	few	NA	TGTGCCAGCAGCTTGACTGGGCAGGACTTTTATGGCTACACCTTC	CASSLTGQDFYGYTF
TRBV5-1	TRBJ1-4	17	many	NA	TGCGCCAGCAGCTTGGTCGGGGTGGAGGCAACTAATGAAAAACTGTTTTTT	CASSLVGVEATNEKLFF
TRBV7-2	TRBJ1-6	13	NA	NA	TGTGCCAGCAGCTTAGCCCAGAATTCACCCCTCCACTTT	CASSLAQNSPLHF
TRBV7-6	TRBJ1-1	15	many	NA	TGTGCCAGCAGCTTAGAGCCGGGGGCTGGGACTGAAGCTTTCTTT	CASSLEPGAGTEAFF
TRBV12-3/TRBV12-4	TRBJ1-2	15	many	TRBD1	TGTGCCAGCAGTTTAGTTGCAGGGGGCAACTATGGCTACACCTTC	CASSLVAGGNYGYTF
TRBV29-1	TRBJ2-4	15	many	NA	TGCAGCGTTGTGGGCAGGATGAGGGCCAAAAACATTCAGTACTTC	CSVVGRMRAKNIQYF
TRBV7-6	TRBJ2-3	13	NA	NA	TGTGCCAGCAGCTCCTCATACACAGATACGCAGTATTTT	CASSSSYTDTQYF
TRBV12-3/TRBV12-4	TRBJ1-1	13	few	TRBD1	TGTGCCAGCCAGGGGGCGGTGAACACTGAAGCTTTCTTT	CASQGAVNTEAFF
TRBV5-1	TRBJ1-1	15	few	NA	TGCGCCAGCAGCTTGGGATCTGCGGAGAACCCTGAAGCTTTCTTT	CASSLGSAENPEAFF
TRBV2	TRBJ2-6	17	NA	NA	TGTGCCAGCAGTGGTGTAGGAATTCTGTCTGGGGCCAACGTCCTGACTTTC	CASSGVGILSGANVLTF
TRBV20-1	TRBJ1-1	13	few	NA	TGCAGTGCACCGACAGGATGGAACACTGAAGCTTTCTTT	CSAPTGWNTEAFF
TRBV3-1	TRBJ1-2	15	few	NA	TGTGCCAGCAGCCAAGACAAAAAGGGAGGCAATGGCTACACCTTC	CASSQDKKGGNGYTF
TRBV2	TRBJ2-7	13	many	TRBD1	TGTGCCAGCAGAGGACAGGGCTCCTACGAGCAGTACTTC	CASRGQGSYEQYF
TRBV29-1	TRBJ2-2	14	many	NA	TGCAGCGTCTCTCAGGGGACAAACACCGGGGAGCTGTTTTTT	CSVSQGTNTGELFF
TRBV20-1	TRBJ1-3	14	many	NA	TGCAGTGCTAGAGACTATGCCTCTGGAAACACCATATATTTT	CSARDYASGNTIYF
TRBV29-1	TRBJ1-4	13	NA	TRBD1	TGCAGCGCTTACAGGGGGCGGAATGAAAAACTGTTTTTT	CSAYRGRNEKLFF
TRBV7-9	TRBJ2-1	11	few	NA	TGTGCCAGCAGCGCACTCGATGAGCAGTTCTTC	CASSALDEQFF
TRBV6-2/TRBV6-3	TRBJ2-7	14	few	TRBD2	TGTGCCAGCAGTTACGGGACTAGCTCCTACGAGCAGTACTTC	CASSYGTSSYEQYF
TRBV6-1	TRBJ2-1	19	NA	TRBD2	TGTGCCAGCAGTGAAGAGGTGACTAGCGGGGCGAGCTCCTACAATGAGCAGTTCTTC	CASSEEVTSGASSYNEQFF
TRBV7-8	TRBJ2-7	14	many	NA	TGTGCCAGCAGCTACGAGGGATTCTCCTACGAGCAGTACTTC	CASSYEGFSYEQYF
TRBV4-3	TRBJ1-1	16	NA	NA	TGCGCCAGCAGCCCAAGTGCAGGGGCCGAGAACACTGAAGCTTTCTTT	CASSPSAGAENTEAFF
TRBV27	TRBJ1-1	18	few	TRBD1	TGTGCCAGCAGTTCATGGATGAACAGGGGAGGGTTGAACACTGAAGCTTTCTTT	CASSSWMNRGGLNTEAFF
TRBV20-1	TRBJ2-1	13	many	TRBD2	TGCAGTGCTAGAGATCTACTAGCGAATGAGCAGTTCTTC	CSARDLLANEQFF
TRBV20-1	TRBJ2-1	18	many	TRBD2	TGCAGTGCTAGAGATTCGCGGGAGAGGGAGAGGGACTACAATGAGCAGTTCTTC	CSARDSRERERDYNEQFF
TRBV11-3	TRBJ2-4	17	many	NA	TGTGCCAGCAGCACGAGAGAGAATCCCCTAGCCAAAAACATTCAGTACTTC	CASSTRENPLAKNIQYF
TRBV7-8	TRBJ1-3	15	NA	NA	TGTGCCAGCAGGCTTTCGGAGAGCTCTGGAAACACCATATATTTT	CASRLSESSGNTIYF
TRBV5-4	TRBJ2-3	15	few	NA	TGTGCCAGCAGCACCAGGGGGACTTTCACAGATACGCAGTATTTT	CASSTRGTFTDTQYF
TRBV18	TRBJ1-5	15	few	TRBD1	TGTGCCAGCTCACGGACAGGGGGCATCGATCAGCCCCAGCATTTT	CASSRTGGIDQPQHF
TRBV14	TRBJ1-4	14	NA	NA	TGTGCCAGCAGCCCAGGACGCGGTAATGAAAAACTGTTTTTT	CASSPGRGNEKLFF
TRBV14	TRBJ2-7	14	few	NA	TGTGCCAGCAGCCAAGGGGTGTTGTACTACGAGCAGTACTTC	CASSQGVLYYEQYF
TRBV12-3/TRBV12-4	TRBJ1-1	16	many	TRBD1	TGTGCCAGCAGTCCCCCGGGACAGGGGTTTGACACTGAAGCTTTCTTT	CASSPPGQGFDTEAFF
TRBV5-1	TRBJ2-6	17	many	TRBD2	TGCGCCAGCAGCCAACTGGCGGGAGTTGCTGGGGCCAACGTCCTGACTTTC	CASSQLAGVAGANVLTF
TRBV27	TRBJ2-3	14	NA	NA	TGTGCCAGCAGGGGGGACCCGACCACAGATACGCAGTATTTT	CASRGDPTTDTQYF
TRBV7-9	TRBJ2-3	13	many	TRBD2	TGTGCCAGCAGCGAAAGCGGGAGTAATACGCAGTATTTT	CASSESGSNTQYF
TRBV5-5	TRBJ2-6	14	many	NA	TGTGCCAGCAGCTTGGTAACCGGGGCCAACGTCCTGACTTTC	CASSLVTGANVLTF
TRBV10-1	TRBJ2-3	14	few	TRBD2	TGCGCCAGCTCGACTAGCGGGAGGACAGATACGCAGTATTTT	CASSTSGRTDTQYF
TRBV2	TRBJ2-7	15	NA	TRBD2	TGTGCCAGCAGTGACGGAGGCGGGAGTCCGTACGAGCAGTACTTC	CASSDGGGSPYEQYF
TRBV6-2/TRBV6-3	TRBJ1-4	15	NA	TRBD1	TGTGCCAGCAGTTACTCTACGGACAGGGCTGAAAAACTGTTTTTT	CASSYSTDRAEKLFF
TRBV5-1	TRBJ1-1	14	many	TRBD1	TGCGCCAGCAGCTTGGGGACAGGGGGCCCCGAAGCTTTCTTT	CASSLGTGGPEAFF
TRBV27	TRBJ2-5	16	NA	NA	TGTGCCAGCAGTTTATATGGGGTCGGCCCACAAGAGACCCAGTACTTC	CASSLYGVGPQETQYF
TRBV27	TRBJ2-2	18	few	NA	TGTGCCAGCCTATCCCTCCAAGCAGTGTCACCGAACACCGGGGAGCTGTTTTTT	CASLSLQAVSPNTGELFF
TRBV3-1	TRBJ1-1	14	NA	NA	TGTGCCAGCAGCCAAGAGCAATGGAACGGTGAAGCTTTCTTT	CASSQEQWNGEAFF
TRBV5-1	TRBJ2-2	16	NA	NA	TGCGCCAGCAGCTTGGAGGCAGGGAAGAACACCGGGGAGCTGTTTTTT	CASSLEAGKNTGELFF
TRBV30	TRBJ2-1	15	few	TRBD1	TGTGCCTGGAGTGAAGGGACAGGGGGTGGGAATGAGCAGTTCTTC	CAWSEGTGGGNEQFF
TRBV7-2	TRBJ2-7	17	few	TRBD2	TGTGCCAGCAGCTTAGGCATAGCGGGGGGGGTCTCCTACGAGCAGTACTTC	CASSLGIAGGVSYEQYF
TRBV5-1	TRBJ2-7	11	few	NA	TGCGCCAGCAGCTTCGGGATAGAGCAGTACTTC	CASSFGIEQYF
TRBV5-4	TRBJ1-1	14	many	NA	TGTGCCAGCAGCTTGCGGGGGGAGAACACTGAAGCTTTCTTT	CASSLRGENTEAFF
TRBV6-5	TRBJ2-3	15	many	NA	TGTGCCAGCAGTTACGCGGGGATAAGCACAGATACGCAGTATTTT	CASSYAGISTDTQYF
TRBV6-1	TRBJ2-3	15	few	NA	TGTGCCAGCAGTGAAGCGGCAGATTACACAGATACGCAGTATTTT	CASSEAADYTDTQYF
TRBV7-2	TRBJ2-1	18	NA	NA	TGTGCCAGCAGCTTAGTGACAGGGAATAGGGGGGCCTACAATGAGCAGTTCTTC	CASSLVTGNRGAYNEQFF
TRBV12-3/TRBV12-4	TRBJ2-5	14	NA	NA	TGTGCCAGCAACTCGGAAGAGCACCAAGAGACCCAGTACTTC	CASNSEEHQETQYF
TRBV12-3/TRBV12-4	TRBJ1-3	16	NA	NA	TGTGCCAGCAGCCCGCAGGGGTTCCGATCTGGAAACACCATATATTTT	CASSPQGFRSGNTIYF
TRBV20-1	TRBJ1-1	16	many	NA	TGCAGTGCTAGACCGTTGCTAGGACAGTTGAACACTGAAGCTTTCTTT	CSARPLLGQLNTEAFF
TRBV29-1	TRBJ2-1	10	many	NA	TGCAGCGTCAACTACAATGAGCAGTTCTTC	CSVNYNEQFF
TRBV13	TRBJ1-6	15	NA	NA	TGTGCCAGCAGCTTAGGAGGGTCGCTTAATTCACCCCTCCACTTT	CASSLGGSLNSPLHF
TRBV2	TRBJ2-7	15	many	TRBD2	TGTGCCAGCAGCAACCCCGGCGGGAGGGCCAGTGAGCAGTACTTC	CASSNPGGRASEQYF
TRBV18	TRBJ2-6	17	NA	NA	TGTGCCAGCTCACCGTTGCACAGCGTCTCTGGGGCCAACGTCCTGACTTTC	CASSPLHSVSGANVLTF
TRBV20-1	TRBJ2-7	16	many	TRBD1	TGCAGTGCTAGTATTCCCGGGACAGGGTTTTCCTACGAGCAGTACTTC	CSASIPGTGFSYEQYF
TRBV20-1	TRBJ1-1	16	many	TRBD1	TGCAGTGCCAGGGACAGGGGGCCCTATTGGAACACTGAAGCTTTCTTT	CSARDRGPYWNTEAFF